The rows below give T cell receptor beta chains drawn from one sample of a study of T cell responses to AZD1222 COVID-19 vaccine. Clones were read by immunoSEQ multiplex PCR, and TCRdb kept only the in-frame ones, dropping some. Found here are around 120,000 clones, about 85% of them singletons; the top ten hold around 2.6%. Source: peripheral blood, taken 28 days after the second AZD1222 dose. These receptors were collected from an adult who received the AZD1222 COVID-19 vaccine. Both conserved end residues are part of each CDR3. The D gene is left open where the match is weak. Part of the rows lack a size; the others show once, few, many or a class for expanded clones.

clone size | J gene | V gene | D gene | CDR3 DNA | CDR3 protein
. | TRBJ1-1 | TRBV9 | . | TGTGCCAGCAGCGGAGGGGTAGGGAACACTGAAGCTTTCTTT | CASSGGVGNTEAFF
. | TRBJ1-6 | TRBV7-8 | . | TGTGCCAGCAGCCGACGTTCGGCGGGAAGCTTACGGGCTATCTCACCCCTCCACTTT | CASSRRSAGSLRAISPLHF
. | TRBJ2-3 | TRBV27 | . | TGTGCCAGCAGTTTGAATAAGGACAGGGAGGGAGGGAGGCAGTATTTT | CASSLNKDREGGRQYF
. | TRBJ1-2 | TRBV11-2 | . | TGTGCCAGCAGCTTCGAACCGTACTATGGCTACACCTTC | CASSFEPYYGYTF
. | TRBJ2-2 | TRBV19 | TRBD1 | TGTAGCACCGGGACAGGGATAACCGGGGAGCTGTTTTTT | CSTGTGITGELFF
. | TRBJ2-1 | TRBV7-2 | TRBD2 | TGTGCCAGCAGCTTAAGGGCGGGGGGGCTTGTCGAGCAGTTCTTC | CASSLRAGGLVEQFF
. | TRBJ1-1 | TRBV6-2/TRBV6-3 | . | TGTGCCAGCAGTTACGCGGTTAACACTGAAGCTTTCTTT | CASSYAVNTEAFF
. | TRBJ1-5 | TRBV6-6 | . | TGTGCCAGCAGACACAACGAACGGGGAAGGGGTCAGCCCCAGCATTTT | CASRHNERGRGQPQHF
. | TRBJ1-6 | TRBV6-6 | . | TGTGCCAGCAAGAAAGGGTTAGATTCACCCCTCCACTTT | CASKKGLDSPLHF
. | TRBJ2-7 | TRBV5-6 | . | TGTGCCAGCAGCTTGGAGTACGAGCAGTACTTC | CASSLEYEQYF
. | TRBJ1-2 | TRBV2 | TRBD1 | TGTGCCAGCAGTGCTTCGACAGGGGCATATTCGGGCTACACCTTC | CASSASTGAYSGYTF
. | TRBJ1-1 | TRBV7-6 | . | TGTGCCAGCAGCTTAAACCCCCCAGAGCTCCGCGGCACTGAAGCTTTCTTT | CASSLNPPELRGTEAFF
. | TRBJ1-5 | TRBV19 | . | TGTGCCAGTACCTCCTTTGGGCTGGCCCAGCATTTT | CASTSFGLAQHF
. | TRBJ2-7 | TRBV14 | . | TGTGCCAGCAGCCAAGATTTCACCGGGCTCCCGCAGTACTTC | CASSQDFTGLPQYF
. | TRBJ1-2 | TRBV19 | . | TGTGCCAGTAGTAAGGGACTTCGGCTAAACTATGGCTACACCTTC | CASSKGLRLNYGYTF
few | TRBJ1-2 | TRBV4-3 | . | TGCGCCAGCAGCCCGTCTTTAGCTTCGGGGGCCCTGGGCTACACCTTC | CASSPSLASGALGYTF
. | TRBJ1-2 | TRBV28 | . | TGTGCCAGCTCCTCCGCCGGGCAGATGAATTTTCCCACCTTC | CASSSAGQMNFPTF
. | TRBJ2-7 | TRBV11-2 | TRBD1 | TGTGCCAGCAGCTTAGAAGGGGGCCCAACCTACGAGCAGTACTTC | CASSLEGGPTYEQYF
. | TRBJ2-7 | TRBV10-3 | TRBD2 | TGTGCCATCAGTCGGACTAGCGGGGGGTTTAGCTCCTACGAGCAGTACTTC | CAISRTSGGFSSYEQYF
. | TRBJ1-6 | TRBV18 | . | TGTGCCAGCTCAAGGCAGAGTATTAATTCACCCCTCCACTTT | CASSRQSINSPLHF
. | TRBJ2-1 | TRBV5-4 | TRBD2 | TGTGCCAGCAGCCCAGACATAGCGGGGACGTATGGTGAGCAGTTCTTC | CASSPDIAGTYGEQFF
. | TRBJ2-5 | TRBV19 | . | TGTGCCAGTAGTTCCTACCAAGAGACCCAGTACTTC | CASSSYQETQYF
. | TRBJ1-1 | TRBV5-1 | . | TGCGCCAGCAGCCCGCGGGGGGACACTGAAGCTTTCTTT | CASSPRGDTEAFF
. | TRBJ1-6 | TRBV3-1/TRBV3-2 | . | TGTGCCAGCAGCCGCGGGGGGGCCTATAATTCACCCCTCCACTTT | CASSRGGAYNSPLHF
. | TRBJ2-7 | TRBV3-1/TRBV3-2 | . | TGTGCCAGCAGTTTCAGTGGGGAGTTCTACGAGCAGTACTTC | CASSFSGEFYEQYF
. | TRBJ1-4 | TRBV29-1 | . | TGCAGCGTTGTTGGGGGAGGAGAAAAACTGTTTTTT | CSVVGGGEKLFF
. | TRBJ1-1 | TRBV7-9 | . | TGTGCCAGCAGCTTATCCGGAGGAGTGAACACTGAAGCTTTCTTT | CASSLSGGVNTEAFF
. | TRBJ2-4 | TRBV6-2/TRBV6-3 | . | TGTGCCAGCAGCGACCTCTACCGGGACTCATTAGGGCGGGACATTCAGTACTTC | CASSDLYRDSLGRDIQYF
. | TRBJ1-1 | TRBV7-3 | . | TGTGCCAGCAGCTTAATGGGCTACACTGAAGCTTTCTTT | CASSLMGYTEAFF
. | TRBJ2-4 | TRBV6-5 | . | TGTGCCACCTCGAGACAGAACATTCAGTACTTC | CATSRQNIQYF
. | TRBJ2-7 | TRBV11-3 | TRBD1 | TGTGCCAGCAGCCCCGGGACAGCTCCTTCCTACGAGCAGTACTTC | CASSPGTAPSYEQYF
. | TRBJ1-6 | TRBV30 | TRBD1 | TGTGCCTGGAGTTTGACAGGGAATTCACCCCTCCACTTT | CAWSLTGNSPLHF
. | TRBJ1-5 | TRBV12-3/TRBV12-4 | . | TGTGCCAGCAGTCGAGGGAGCCAGCCCCAGCATTTT | CASSRGSQPQHF
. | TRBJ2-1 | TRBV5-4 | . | TGTGCCAGCAGCTGGCGAAGGGGGTTGCTCGATGAGCAGTTCTTC | CASSWRRGLLDEQFF
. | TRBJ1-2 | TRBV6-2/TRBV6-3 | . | TGTGCCAGCAGTTACTCTAGGGGAGGAGAAGGCTACACCTTC | CASSYSRGGEGYTF